These 9 T cell receptor beta chains were all obtained from the same sample, sequenced in a study of CD8 T cells in ankylosing spondylitis. TCRdb analysed the 5' RACE reads with MiXCR anew, one entry per CDR3 protein. Among about 360,000 distinct CDR3 sequences listed, 20% were seen once. Sample: blood, either unsorted or a sorted T cell fraction (not recorded which). All receptors come from a male donor with ankylosing spondylitis or in good health (not recorded which).

The V gene is TRBV12-3 or TRBV12-4, the J gene TRBJ2-5; TRBD2 might be the D (7 bases). The CDR3 length is 16 residues. The V gene lost 1 base and the J gene lost 0 bases, with 12 bases spanning the gap. The CDR3 is CASSLVGGGYQETQYF. CDR3 sequence (DNA): TGTGCCAGCAGTTTAGTAGGGGGGGGGTACCAAGAGACCCAGTACTTC.

This clonotype was found a few times. This rearrangement joins TRBV12-3 or TRBV12-4 to TRBJ2-4; D call uncertain. Trimming removed 6 bases from V and 8 bases from J, with 20 bases in between. This CDR3 is 15 amino acids long. The DNA of the CDR3 is TGTGCCAGCAGACCCACCAGGCTAGGTGTGGACATTCAGTACTTC. Protein sequence: CASRPTRLGVDIQYF.

The chain joins TRBV4-1 to TRBJ2-7; no definite D call. CDR1 and CDR2 from the germline V gene are MGHRA and YSYEKL. This CDR3 spans 15 amino acids. The V gene lost 0 bases and the J gene lost 0 bases, with 9 bases spanning the gap. CDR3: CASSQEARPSYEQYF. In nucleotides, the CDR3 is TGCGCCAGCAGCCAAGAGGCCAGACCCTCCTACGAGCAGTACTTC.

This clonotype was observed a few times. This rearrangement joins TRBV12-3 or TRBV12-4 to TRBJ2-1; no definite D call. Trimming left V 5 bases short and J 5 bases short, with 10 bases between. This CDR3 spans 13 amino acids. CDR3 coding DNA: TGTGCCAGCAGTCCAAGCCACGACAATGAGCAGTTCTTC. Its translation is CASSPSHDNEQFF.

This rearrangement joins TRBV10-3 to TRBJ2-2; possibly TRBD2 for D (7 bases). The germline V gene has CDR1 ENHRY and CDR2 SYGVKD. This CDR3 is 17 amino acids long. With 4 bases removed from V and 1 base from J, the gap between germline ends came to 16 bases. CDR3 amino acids: CAISGPPGEGNTGELFF. The CDR3, as DNA: TGTGCCATCAGTGGCCCTCCAGGGGAGGGGAACACCGGGGAGCTGTTTTTT.

This clonotype was counted only a few times. The chain links TRBV28 to TRBJ2-2, with TRBD2 matching 13 bases. Trimming cost V 6 bases and J 2 bases; bases outside gene matches: 9. Germline V lookup: CDR1 MDHEN, CDR2 SYDVKM. The CDR3 is 18 amino acids. DNA for the CDR3: TGTGCCAGCAGCCCATCCGGGACTAGCGGGGCAAACACCGGGGAGCTGTTTTTT. This sequence encodes CASSPSGTSGANTGELFF.

Of note for this clonotype: A junction end diverges from the germline sequence, so it may reflect a read error. V gene TRBV10-3 combines with J gene TRBJ2-3; maybe TRBD2 (7 bases). The CDR3 is 16 amino acids. Germline loops: CDR1 ENHRY, CDR2 SYGVKD. CDR3 sequence reads: CVISEVIGGPSDTQYF. For the CDR3, the DNA is TGTGTCATCAGTGAGGTTATCGGGGGGCCTTCAGATACGCAGTATTTT.

This clonotype has only a few counts. The chain uses TRBV12-3 or TRBV12-4 and TRBJ2-2; TRBD1 aligns across 8 bases. J gave up 6 bases and V 9 bases, and 9 bases lay outside the gene matches. This CDR3 comprises 14 residues. CDR3 sequence (DNA): TGTGCCAGTTCCTCCAGGGGGCAGGCCGGGGAGCTGTTTTTT. Its translation: CASSSRGQAGELFF.

This chain connects TRBV12-3 or TRBV12-4 to TRBJ2-3; D may be TRBD2 (6 bases). V shed 5 bases and J shed 2 bases, with 11 bases lying between them. This CDR3 has 14 residues. CDR3 sequence: CASSPGDPTDTQYF. CDR3 DNA: TGTGCCAGCAGTCCGGGGGACCCCACAGATACGCAGTATTTT.